This T cell receptor (beta chain) stems from a study of tissue T cells after allogeneic stem cell transplantation. TCRdb keeps only in-frame clones here, not all; method: immunoSEQ multiplex PCR. The profile covers some 6,100 clones, with 40% to 60% appearing a single time and 39% taken by the ten largest. The sample holds a few counts of this clone. What it recognizes is unknown. The germline and genes are mouse ones. The read comes to an end 1 residue before the CDR3 does, leaving the germline J gene to fill in the end. The time point here: mouse harvest day 14 after allogeneic transplant. Mouse grafts combined 10^7 T-cell-depleted bone marrow cells with 10^6 splenic CD5+ T cells. CDR1 SGHSN and CDR2 HYEKVE come from the germline V gene. CDR3 length: 15 amino acids. The trim removed 0 bases at V and 4 bases at J, leaving 6 bases unmatched. The study's findings and limits: Only a limited share of tissue TCRs appeared in blood or spleen. Anatomically similar tissues had similar TCR repertoires within each patient.

This sequence joins TRBV12-1 and TRBJ2-7; 9 positions agree with TRBD2. Sequenced sample: gut tissue. The clonotype was recovered from a female BALB/c mouse given C57BL/6 T cells with graft-versus-host disease after an allogeneic hematopoietic cell transplant. The CDR3 loop is CASSLSPWGGYEQYF. The CDR3 bases that were read are TGTGCCAGCTCTCTCAGTCCCTGGGGGGGGTATGAACAGTAC.